This TCR beta chain comes out of a study of T cells in narcolepsy. Sequencing used immunoSEQ multiplex PCR; TCRdb keeps in-frame clones, though not all of them. The sample yields fewer than 35,000 clones, roughly four fifths seen once. The CDR3 runs to 14 residues. The germline V gene has CDR1 MNHNY and CDR2 SVGAGI (reference sequence). V lost 6 bases and J lost 10, with 21 bases in between. The source material was CD45RA- memory CD4+ T cells from PBMCs. V gene TRBV6-6 combines with J gene TRBJ1-1; D perhaps matches TRBD1 (5 bases). The sequence derives from a human donor with narcolepsy. CDR3 DNA sequence: TGTGCCAGCAGCCCCTGGGGCCTTGCCTCGCGAGCTTTCTTT. Amino acids: CASSPWGLASRAFF.